These 14 T cell receptor beta chains originate from one sample sequenced in a study of T cell repertoires in cytomegalovirus infection. The antigens these receptors bind are not known. TCRdb re-called the reads through MiXCR, storing one row per CDR3 protein. Here the sample spans around 430,000 distinct CDR3 sequences, 42% being singletons. Here the sequenced sample was cultured PBMCs, taken from culture after CMV antigen stimulation. Source of these receptors: a human donor in good health (CMV status not recorded). Some clones in this sample may be carry-over from other donors' samples.

In this sample, this clonotype turned up a few times. V is TRBV7-9 and J is TRBJ1-2; no clear D gene. The germline CDR1 and CDR2 sequences are SEHNR and FQNEAQ (reference sequence). CDR3 length: 15 residues. With 2 bases removed from V and 6 bases from J, the gap between germline ends came to 16 bases. The CDR3 nucleotides read TGTGCCAGCAGCTTACGGTCCACCAGTGAAGATGGCTACACCTTC. Protein: CASSLRSTSEDGYTF.

Only a few counts were recorded for this clonotype. This chain uses TRBV24-1 with TRBJ2-5; 7 bases line up with TRBD1. This CDR3 region has 16 residues. Losses at the gene ends were 4 bases for V and 2 bases for J; bases not matched to a gene: 9. Germline-derived CDR1 and CDR2 are KGHDR and SFDVKD. The CDR3 loop reads CATSDPKQGIQETQYF. The CDR3 bases are TGTGCCACCAGTGACCCAAAACAGGGGATTCAAGAGACCCAGTACTTC.

The table lists this clonotype with many counts. The CDR3, as DNA: TGTGCCAGCAGTTTTTTCCCAGATACGCAGTATTTT. It encodes CASSFFPDTQYF. The chain is built from TRBV12-3 or TRBV12-4 and TRBJ2-3; D not certain. The V end was cut by 3 bases, the J end by 4 bases, with 5 bases between. The CDR3 totals 12 residues.

The chain has TRBV7-8 and TRBJ1-6, with D perhaps matching TRBD1 (5 bases). This CDR3 region has 14 residues. Deletions cut 5 bases from V and 6 bases from J, with 11 bases between. Germline V gene sequence: CDR1 SGHVS, CDR2 FQNEAQ. The CDR3 is CASSRAGGNSPLHF. The DNA for the CDR3 is TGTGCCAGCAGCCGGGCGGGGGGTAATTCACCCCTCCACTTT.

The V and J genes are TRBV6-1 and TRBJ2-7, with a tentative D call TRBD2 (6 bases). V was cut by 4 bases and J by 1 base, with 17 bases left in between. CDR1 and CDR2 (germline): MNHNS, SASEGT. The CDR3 runs 16 residues. The CDR3 sequence: CASSVWQGGPSYEQYF. The CDR3, as DNA: TGTGCCAGCAGTGTTTGGCAGGGAGGCCCTTCCTACGAGCAGTACTTC.

V usage is TRBV10-3 and J usage is TRBJ2-7, with TRBD2 identical over 7 bases. Germline CDR1 is ENHRY and CDR2 is SYGVKD. The CDR3 loop spans 17 amino acids. J lost 2 bases, V lost 6 bases, and 16 bases had no gene match. CDR3 in DNA: TGTGCCATCAGCTGGCGGGAGCCGCCCGAAGGCCCCTACGAGCAGTACTTC. Protein sequence: CAISWREPPEGPYEQYF.

The V call is TRBV6-1, the J call TRBJ2-7; TRBD1 or TRBD2 may be the D gene (6 bases each). The V and J ends lost 5 bases and 5 bases respectively, with 19 bases between them. The CDR3 has 15 residues. The germline V gene encodes CDR1 MNHNS and CDR2 SASEGT. The CDR3: CASSYSRGASDEQYF. The CDR3 bases are TGTGCCAGCAGTTACTCTAGGGGGGCATCCGACGAGCAGTACTTC.

The J gene is TRBJ1-2, the V gene TRBV10-3; maybe TRBD1 (6 bases). From germline, CDR1 is ENHRY and CDR2 SYGVKD. V gave up 6 bases and J gave up 2 bases, with 13 bases separating them. The CDR3 has 14 amino acids. The CDR3 DNA reads TGTGCCATCAGGTCCGGGACACTAAACTATGGCTACACCTTC. This gives the protein CAIRSGTLNYGYTF.

This clonotype occurred many times. This chain connects TRBV7-2 to TRBJ2-1; 13 bases are shared with TRBD2. CDR1 and CDR2 from the germline V gene are SGHTA and FQGNSA. The ends lost 4 bases at V and 8 bases at J; junction bases unmatched: 8. The CDR3 contains 16 residues. The CDR3 loop is CASSSGLAGALDEQFF. The CDR3 nucleotides read TGTGCCAGCAGCTCAGGACTAGCGGGAGCCTTGGATGAGCAGTTCTTC.

The chain has TRBV18 and TRBJ1-1; 10 bases fit TRBD1. J was trimmed by 3 bases and V by 4 bases; bases with no gene match: 8. This CDR3 region has 16 residues. Germline V lookup: CDR1 KGHSH, CDR2 LQKENI. The CDR3: CASSLTTGGRYTEAFF. The CDR3 DNA sequence: TGTGCCAGCTCACTTACGACAGGGGGCAGGTACACTGAAGCTTTCTTT.

This chain uses TRBV6-8 with TRBJ2-5; TRBD1 agrees at 7 bases. After removal of 5 bases from V and 0 bases from J, the junction contained 6 bases not matched to a gene. CDR1 is MNHGY and CDR2 is SAAAGT in the germline V gene. The CDR3 runs 15 residues. This CDR3 reads CASSTVTGNQETQYF. The CDR3 DNA follows: TGTGCCAGCAGTACAGTGACAGGGAACCAAGAGACCCAGTACTTC.

The rearrangement links TRBV6-1 to TRBJ2-7; 10 nucleotides line up with TRBD2. V dropped 0 bases and J dropped 2; count of bases not matched to a gene: 1. CDR3 length: 15 residues. Germline V CDR1 and CDR2: MNHNS, SASEGT. CDR3 protein: CASSEASGRTYEQYF. DNA of the CDR3: TGTGCCAGCAGTGAAGCTAGCGGGAGGACCTACGAGCAGTACTTC.

The chain uses TRBV20-1 and TRBJ2-1; D is unresolved. The germline gives CDR1 DFQATT, CDR2 SNEGSKA (reference sequence). The CDR3 runs to 14 residues. Trimming cost V 2 bases and J 5 bases, with 13 bases left between them. CDR3 DNA: TGCAGTGCTAGACACTGGCCTGGGAACAATGAGCAGTTCTTC. This codes for CSARHWPGNNEQFF.

This clonotype was picked up a small number of times. The chain couples TRBV12-3 or TRBV12-4 to TRBJ1-1; 9 bases are shared with TRBD1. The V gene end was trimmed by 6 bases and the J gene end by 5 bases; junction bases not matched to a gene: 7. The CDR3 has 14 amino acids. Written as DNA, the CDR3 is TGTGCCAGCAGGAAGGGACAGGGTTGGACTGAAGCTTTCTTT. Translation: CASRKGQGWTEAFF.